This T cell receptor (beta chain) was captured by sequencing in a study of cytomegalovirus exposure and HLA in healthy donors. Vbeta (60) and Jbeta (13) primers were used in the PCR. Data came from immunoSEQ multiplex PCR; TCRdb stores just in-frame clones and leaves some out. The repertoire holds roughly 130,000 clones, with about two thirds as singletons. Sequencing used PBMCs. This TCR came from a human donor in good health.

As DNA, the CDR3 is TGTGCCAGCAGCTTAGATTCGTCGATTCAGTACTTC. It yields the protein CASSLDSSIQYF. The chain links TRBV7-9 to TRBJ2-4, with D unresolved. The ends were cut back, 1 base at V and 10 bases at J, with 8 bases in the middle. CDR3 length: 12 residues. The V gene's germline CDR1 is SEHNR and CDR2 FQNEAQ (reference sequence). The full variable domain, its missing parts supplied by reference TRBV7-9 and TRBJ2-4, is DTGVSQNPRHKITKRGQNVTFRCDPISEHNRLYWYRQTLGQGPEFLTYFQNEAQLEKSRLLSDRFSAERPKGSFSTLEIQRTEQGDSAMYLCASSLDSSIQYFGAGTRLSVL.